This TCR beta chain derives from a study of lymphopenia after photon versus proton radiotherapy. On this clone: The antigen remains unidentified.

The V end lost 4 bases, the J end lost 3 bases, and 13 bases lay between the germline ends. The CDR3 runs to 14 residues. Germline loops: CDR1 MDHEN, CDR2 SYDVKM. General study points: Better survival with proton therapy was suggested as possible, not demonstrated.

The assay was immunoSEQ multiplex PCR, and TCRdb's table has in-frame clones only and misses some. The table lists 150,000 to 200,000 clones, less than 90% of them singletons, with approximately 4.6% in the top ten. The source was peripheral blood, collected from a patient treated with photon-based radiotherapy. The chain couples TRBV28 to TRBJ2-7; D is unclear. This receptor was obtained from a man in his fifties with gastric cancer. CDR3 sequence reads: CASSSMTRNYEQYF. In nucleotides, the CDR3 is TGTGCCAGCAGTTCGATGACTCGAAACTACGAGCAGTACTTC. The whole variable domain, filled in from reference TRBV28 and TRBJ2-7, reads DVKVTQSSRYLVKRTGEKVFLECVQDMDHENMFWYRQDPGLGLRLIYFSYDVKMKEKGDIPEGYSVSREKKERFSLILESASTNQTSMYLCASSSMTRNYEQYFGPGTRLTVT.